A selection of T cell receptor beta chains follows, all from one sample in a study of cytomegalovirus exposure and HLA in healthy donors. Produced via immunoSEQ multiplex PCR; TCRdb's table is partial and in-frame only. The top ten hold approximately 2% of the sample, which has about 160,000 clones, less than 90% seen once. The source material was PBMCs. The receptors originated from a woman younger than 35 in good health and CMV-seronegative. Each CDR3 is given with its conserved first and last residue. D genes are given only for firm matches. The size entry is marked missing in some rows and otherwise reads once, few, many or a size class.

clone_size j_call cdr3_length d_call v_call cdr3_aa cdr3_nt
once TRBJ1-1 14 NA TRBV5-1 CASSLAGEGAEAFF TGCGCCAGCAGCTTGGCCGGGGAGGGCGCTGAAGCTTTCTTT
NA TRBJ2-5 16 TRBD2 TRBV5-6 CASSSWTSGAPGSQYF TGTGCCAGCAGCTCCTGGACTAGCGGGGCGCCTGGGTCCCAGTACTTC
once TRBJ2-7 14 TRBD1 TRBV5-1 CASSSQGASHEQYF TGCGCCAGCAGCTCACAGGGGGCGAGCCACGAGCAGTACTTC
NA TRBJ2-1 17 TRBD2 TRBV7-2 CASSPWTGGPLKDEQFF TGTGCCAGCAGCCCCTGGACGGGAGGGCCCCTCAAGGATGAGCAGTTCTTC
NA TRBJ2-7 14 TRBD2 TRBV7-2 CASSLGLAVDEQYF TGTGCCAGCAGCTTAGGACTAGCGGTCGACGAGCAGTACTTC
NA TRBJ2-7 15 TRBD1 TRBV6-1 CASTLEQGTSYEQYF TGTGCCAGCACCCTAGAACAGGGGACGTCCTACGAGCAGTACTTC
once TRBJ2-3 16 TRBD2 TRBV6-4 CASSEGAGGSTDTQYF TGTGCCAGCAGTGAGGGGGCGGGGGGCAGCACAGATACGCAGTATTTT
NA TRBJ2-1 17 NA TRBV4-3 CASSPNGPGYSYNEQFF TGCGCCAGCAGCCCGAATGGCCCCGGGTATTCCTACAATGAGCAGTTCTTC
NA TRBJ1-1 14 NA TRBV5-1 CASSAMAANTEAFF TGCGCCAGCAGCGCCATGGCCGCGAACACTGAAGCTTTCTTT
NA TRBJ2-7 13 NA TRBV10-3 CAISERGGPEQYF TGTGCCATCAGTGAGAGAGGAGGCCCCGAGCAGTACTTC
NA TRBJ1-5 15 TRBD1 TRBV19 CASSTLGQVGKPQHF TGTGCCAGTAGTACCCTCGGACAGGTCGGGAAGCCCCAGCATTTT
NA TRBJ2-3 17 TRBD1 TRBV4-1 CASSQDRTGAYTDTQYF TGCGCCAGCAGCCAAGATAGGACAGGGGCCTACACAGATACGCAGTATTTT
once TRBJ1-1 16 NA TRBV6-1 CASSGPSGWRNTEAFF TGTGCCAGCAGTGGACCGAGTGGTTGGAGAAACACTGAAGCTTTCTTT
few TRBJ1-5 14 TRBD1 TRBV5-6 CASSLGDRGQPQHF TGTGCCAGCAGCTTGGGCGACAGGGGACAGCCCCAGCATTTT
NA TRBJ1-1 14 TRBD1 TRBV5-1 CASSSDREGPEAFF TGCGCCAGCAGCTCGGACAGGGAAGGGCCTGAAGCTTTCTTT
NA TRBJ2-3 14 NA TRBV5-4 CASSFPDSTDTQYF TGTGCCAGCAGCTTTCCAGATAGCACAGATACGCAGTATTTT
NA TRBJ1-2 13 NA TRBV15 CATSRGDSYGYTF TGTGCCACCAGCAGGGGGGACTCGTATGGCTACACCTTC
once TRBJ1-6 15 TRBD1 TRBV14 CASSLDRGAGSPLHF TGTGCCAGCAGCCTGGACAGGGGAGCGGGTTCACCCCTCCACTTT
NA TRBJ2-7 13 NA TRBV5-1 CASSSGSDYEQYF TGCGCCAGCAGCTCGGGGAGTGACTACGAGCAGTACTTC
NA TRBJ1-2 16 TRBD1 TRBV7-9 CASSFLKAQGAYGYTF TGTGCCAGCAGCTTTTTGAAAGCTCAGGGGGCGTATGGCTACACCTTC
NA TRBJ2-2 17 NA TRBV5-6 CASSRLGGTQNTGELFF TGTGCCAGCTCCCGCTTAGGCGGGACTCAGAACACCGGGGAGCTGTTTTTT
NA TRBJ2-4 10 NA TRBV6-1 CASRSNIQYF TGTGCCAGCAGATCTAACATTCAGTACTTC
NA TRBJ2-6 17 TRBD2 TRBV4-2 CASSQSGGAVGANVLTF TGTGCCAGCAGCCAGAGCGGGGGGGCGGTTGGGGCCAACGTCCTGACTTTC
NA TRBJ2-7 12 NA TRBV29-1 CSVVQEAYEQYF TGCAGCGTTGTTCAGGAGGCCTACGAGCAGTACTTC
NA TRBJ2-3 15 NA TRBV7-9 CASSLVASSTDTQYF TGTGCCAGCAGCTTAGTGGCATCCAGCACAGATACGCAGTATTTT
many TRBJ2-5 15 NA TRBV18 CASSPSPGAGETQYF TGTGCCAGCTCACCATCCCCAGGGGCTGGGGAGACCCAGTACTTC
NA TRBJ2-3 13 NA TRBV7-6 CASSTTSTDTQYF TGTGCCAGCTCCACGACTAGCACAGATACGCAGTATTTT
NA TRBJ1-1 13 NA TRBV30 CAWSLIGGTEAFF TGTGCCTGGAGTCTAATAGGGGGCACTGAAGCTTTCTTT
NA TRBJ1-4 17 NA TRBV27 CASSLSPAAASREKLFF TGTGCCAGCAGTTTATCCCCTGCCGCCGCCTCCCGGGAAAAACTGTTTTTT
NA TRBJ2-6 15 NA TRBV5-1 CASSLLRSGANVLTF TGCGCCAGCAGCTTGTTGCGGTCTGGGGCCAACGTCCTGACTTTC
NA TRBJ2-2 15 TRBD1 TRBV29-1 CSVETDRVNTGELFF TGCAGCGTGGAAACGGACAGGGTGAACACCGGGGAGCTGTTTTTT
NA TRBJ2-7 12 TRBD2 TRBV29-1 CSAWTRTYEQYF TGCAGCGCATGGACTAGAACCTACGAGCAGTACTTC
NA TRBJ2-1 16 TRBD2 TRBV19 CASSSIAGGPGNEQFF TGTGCCAGTTCTTCAATAGCGGGAGGGCCGGGCAATGAGCAGTTCTTC
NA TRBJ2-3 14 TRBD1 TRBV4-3 CASSINRGPDTQYF TGCGCCAGCAGCATTAACAGGGGCCCAGATACGCAGTATTTT
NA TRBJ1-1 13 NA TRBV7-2 CASRRGQFTEAFF TGTGCCAGCAGACGAGGACAGTTCACTGAAGCTTTCTTT
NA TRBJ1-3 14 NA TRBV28 CASEDSESGNTIYF TGTGCCAGCGAGGACTCTGAATCTGGAAACACCATATATTTT
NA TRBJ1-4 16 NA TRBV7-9 CASSLSPREANEKLFF TGTGCCAGCAGCTTAAGTCCGAGGGAGGCTAATGAAAAACTGTTTTTT
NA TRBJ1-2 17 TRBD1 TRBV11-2 CASSFSQGANINYGYTF TGTGCCAGCAGCTTTTCACAGGGGGCCAACATCAACTATGGCTACACCTTC
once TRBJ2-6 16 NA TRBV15 CATQGQVSSGANVLTF TGTGCCACCCAGGGGCAGGTTAGCTCTGGGGCCAACGTCCTGACTTTC
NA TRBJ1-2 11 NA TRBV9 CASSAMLGYTF TGTGCCAGCAGCGCAATGTTGGGCTACACCTTC
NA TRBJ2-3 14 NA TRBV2 CATSQVSSTDTQYF TGTGCCACCTCACAGGTATCTAGCACAGATACGCAGTATTTT
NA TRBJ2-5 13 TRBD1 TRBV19 CASKQGASETQYF TGTGCCAGTAAACAGGGGGCGAGTGAGACCCAGTACTTC
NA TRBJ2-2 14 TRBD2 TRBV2 CASSSRLAPGELFF TGTGCCAGCAGTTCTCGACTAGCGCCCGGGGAGCTGTTTTTT
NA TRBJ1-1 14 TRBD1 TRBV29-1 CSVRQGVGNTEAFF TGCAGCGTCCGACAGGGGGTGGGGAACACTGAAGCTTTCTTT
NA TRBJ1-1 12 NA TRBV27 CASSFGAGEAFF TGTGCCAGCAGTTTTGGGGCAGGTGAAGCTTTCTTT
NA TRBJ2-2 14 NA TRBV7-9 CASSISRDTGELFF TGTGCCAGCAGTATTTCCCGGGACACCGGGGAGCTGTTTTTT
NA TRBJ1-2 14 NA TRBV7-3 CASSFTDGGYGYTF TGTGCCAGCAGCTTCACCGATGGGGGGTATGGCTACACCTTC
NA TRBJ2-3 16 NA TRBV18 CASSPPKLAATDTQYF TGTGCCAGCTCACCACCTAAGTTAGCGGCTACAGATACGCAGTATTTT
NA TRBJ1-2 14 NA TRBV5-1 CASRGEVGSYGYTF TGCGCCAGCAGGGGAGAAGTGGGGTCCTATGGCTACACCTTC
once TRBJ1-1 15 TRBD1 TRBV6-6 CASSYRTGLSSEAFF TGTGCCAGCAGTTACCGGACAGGGCTAAGCAGTGAAGCTTTCTTT
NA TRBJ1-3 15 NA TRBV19 CASSPRTAPGNTIYF TGTGCCAGTAGTCCTCGGACAGCTCCTGGAAACACCATATATTTT
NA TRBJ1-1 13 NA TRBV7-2 CASSHPTNTEAFF TGTGCCAGCAGCCACCCGACAAACACTGAAGCTTTCTTT
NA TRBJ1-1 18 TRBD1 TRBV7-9 CASSWPPPRQGQNTEAFF TGTGCCAGCAGCTGGCCGCCGCCTCGACAGGGGCAGAACACTGAAGCTTTCTTT
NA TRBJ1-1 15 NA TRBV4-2 CASSQESGGVPEAFF TGTGCCAGCAGCCAAGAATCTGGAGGGGTCCCTGAAGCTTTCTTT
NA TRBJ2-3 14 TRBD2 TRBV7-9 CAGNVGGSTDTQYF TGTGCGGGGAACGTCGGGGGGTCCACAGATACGCAGTATTTT
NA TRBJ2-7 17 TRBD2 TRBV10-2 CASSESRGLAGHYEQYF TGCGCCAGCAGTGAGTCGAGGGGACTAGCGGGGCACTACGAGCAGTACTTC
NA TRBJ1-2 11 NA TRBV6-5 CATQGRRGYTF TGTGCCACCCAGGGCCGGAGAGGCTACACCTTC
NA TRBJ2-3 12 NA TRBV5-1 CASSRDTDTQYF TGCGCCAGCAGCCGGGACACAGATACGCAGTATTTT
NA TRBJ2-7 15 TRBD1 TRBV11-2 CASSRRGQGFYEQYF TGTGCCAGCAGTCGGAGGGGACAGGGGTTCTACGAGCAGTACTTC
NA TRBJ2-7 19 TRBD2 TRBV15 CATSSFWTSGSPVSYEQYF TGTGCCACCAGCAGCTTTTGGACTAGCGGGAGCCCCGTCTCCTACGAGCAGTACTTC